This T cell receptor (beta chain) was recovered during a study of CD8 T cells in ankylosing spondylitis. Overall study findings and caveats: Disease-linked clones reportedly concentrated significantly in matched ankylosing spondylitis synovial fluid. Certain motif variants had earlier appeared in reactive arthritis synovial fluid and blood.

V lost 4 bases and J lost 4; bases outside the gene matches: 8. CDR1 SGHAT and CDR2 FQNNGV come from the germline V gene. The CDR3 contains 16 residues. TCRdb re-derived calls from the 5' RACE reads in MiXCR, one entry per CDR3 protein. The sample holds 85,000 to 90,000 distinct CDR3 sequences, roughly 27% seen once. On this clonotype: The antigen remains unidentified.

The chain combines TRBV11-2 with TRBJ2-1, with TRBD1 matching 9 bases. This receptor was obtained from a male donor with ankylosing spondylitis or in good health (not recorded which). The specimen was blood, either unsorted or a sorted T cell fraction (not recorded which). The CDR3 spells CASSSIRDRAYNEQFF. CDR3 DNA sequence: TGTGCCAGCAGCTCGATCCGGGACAGGGCGTACAATGAGCAGTTCTTC.